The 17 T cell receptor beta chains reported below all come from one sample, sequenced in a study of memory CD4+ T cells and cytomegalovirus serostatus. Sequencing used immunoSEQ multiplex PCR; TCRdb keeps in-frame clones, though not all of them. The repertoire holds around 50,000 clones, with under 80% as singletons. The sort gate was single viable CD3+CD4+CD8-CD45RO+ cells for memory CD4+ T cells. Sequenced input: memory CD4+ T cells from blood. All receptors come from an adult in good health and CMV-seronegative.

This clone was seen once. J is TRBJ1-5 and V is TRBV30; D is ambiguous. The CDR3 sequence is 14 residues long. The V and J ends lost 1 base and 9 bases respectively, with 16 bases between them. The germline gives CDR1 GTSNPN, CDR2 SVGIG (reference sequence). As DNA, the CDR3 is TGTGCCTGGAGTGCCACCCCACTATGGGTGCCCCAGCATTTT. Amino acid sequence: CAWSATPLWVPQHF.

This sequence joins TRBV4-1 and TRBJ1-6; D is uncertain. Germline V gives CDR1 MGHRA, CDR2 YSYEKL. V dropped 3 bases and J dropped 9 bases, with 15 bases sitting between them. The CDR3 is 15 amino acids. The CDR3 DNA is TGCGCCAGCAGCCAGGAGCTGCGGGCGGGTTCACCCCTCCACTTT. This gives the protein CASSQELRAGSPLHF.

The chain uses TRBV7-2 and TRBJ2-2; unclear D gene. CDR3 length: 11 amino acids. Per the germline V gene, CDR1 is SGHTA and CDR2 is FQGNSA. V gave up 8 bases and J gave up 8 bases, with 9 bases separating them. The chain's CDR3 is CASGSQGELFF. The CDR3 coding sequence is TGTGCCAGCGGGTCGCAAGGGGAGCTGTTTTTT.

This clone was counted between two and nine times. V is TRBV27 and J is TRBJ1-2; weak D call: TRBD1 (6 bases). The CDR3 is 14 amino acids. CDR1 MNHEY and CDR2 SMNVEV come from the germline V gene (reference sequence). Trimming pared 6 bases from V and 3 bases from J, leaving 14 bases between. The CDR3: CASRLGGRDYGYTF. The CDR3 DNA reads TGTGCCAGCAGACTCGGGGGGCGCGACTATGGCTACACCTTC.

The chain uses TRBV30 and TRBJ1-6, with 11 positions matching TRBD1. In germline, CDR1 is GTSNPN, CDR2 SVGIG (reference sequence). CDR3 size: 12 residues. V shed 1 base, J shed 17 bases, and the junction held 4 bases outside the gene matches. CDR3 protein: CAWSAGTGGVHF. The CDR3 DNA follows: TGTGCCTGGAGTGCCGGGACAGGGGGGGTCCACTTT.

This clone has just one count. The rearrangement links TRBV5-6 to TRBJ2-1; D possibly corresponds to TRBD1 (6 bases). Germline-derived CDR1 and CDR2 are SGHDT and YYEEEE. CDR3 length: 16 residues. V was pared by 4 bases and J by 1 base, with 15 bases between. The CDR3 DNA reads TGTGCCAGCAGCGTGTACAGGGTGGGATCCTACAATGAGCAGTTCTTC. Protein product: CASSVYRVGSYNEQFF.

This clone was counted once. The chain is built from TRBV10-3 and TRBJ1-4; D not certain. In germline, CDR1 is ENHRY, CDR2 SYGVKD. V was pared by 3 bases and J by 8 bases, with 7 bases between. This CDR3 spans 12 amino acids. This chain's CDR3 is CAISDSWEKLFF. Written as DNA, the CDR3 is TGTGCCATCAGTGATTCATGGGAAAAACTGTTTTTT.

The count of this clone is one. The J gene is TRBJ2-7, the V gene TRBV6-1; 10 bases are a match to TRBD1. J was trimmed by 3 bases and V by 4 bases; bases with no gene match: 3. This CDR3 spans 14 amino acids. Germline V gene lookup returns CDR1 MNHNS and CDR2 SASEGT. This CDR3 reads CASSAGQGLYEQYF. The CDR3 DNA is TGTGCCAGCAGTGCGGGACAGGGGCTCTACGAGCAGTACTTC.

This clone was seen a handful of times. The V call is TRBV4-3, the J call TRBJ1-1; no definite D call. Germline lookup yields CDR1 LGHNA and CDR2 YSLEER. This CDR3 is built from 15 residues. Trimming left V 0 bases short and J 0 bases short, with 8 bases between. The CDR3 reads CASSQDSRLNTEAFF. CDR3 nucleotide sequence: TGCGCCAGCAGCCAAGATTCCAGGTTGAACACTGAAGCTTTCTTT.

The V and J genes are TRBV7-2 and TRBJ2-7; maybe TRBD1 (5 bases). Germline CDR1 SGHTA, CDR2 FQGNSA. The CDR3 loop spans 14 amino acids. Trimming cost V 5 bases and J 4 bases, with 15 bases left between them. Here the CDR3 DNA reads TGTGCCAGCAGCACCTACCTCCAGGGTTACGAGCAGTACTTC. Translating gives CASSTYLQGYEQYF.

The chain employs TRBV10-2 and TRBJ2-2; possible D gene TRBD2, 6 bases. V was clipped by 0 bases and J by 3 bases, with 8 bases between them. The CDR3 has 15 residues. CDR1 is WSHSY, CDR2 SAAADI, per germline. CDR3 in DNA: TGCGCCAGCAGTGAGTCCGGGGGTGACACCGGGGAGCTGTTTTTT. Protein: CASSESGGDTGELFF.

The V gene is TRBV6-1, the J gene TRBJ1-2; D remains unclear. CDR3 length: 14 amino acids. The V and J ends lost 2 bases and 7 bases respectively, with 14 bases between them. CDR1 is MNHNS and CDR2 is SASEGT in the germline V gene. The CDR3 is CASSEQMSPTGYTF. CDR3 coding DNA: TGTGCCAGCAGTGAACAAATGTCTCCAACTGGCTACACCTTC.

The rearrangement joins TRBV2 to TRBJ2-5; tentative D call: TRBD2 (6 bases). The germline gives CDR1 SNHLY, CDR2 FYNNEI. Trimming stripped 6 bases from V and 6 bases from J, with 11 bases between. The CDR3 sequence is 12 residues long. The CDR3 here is CASSRLVKTQYF. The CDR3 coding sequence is TGTGCCAGCAGCCGACTAGTAAAGACCCAGTACTTC.

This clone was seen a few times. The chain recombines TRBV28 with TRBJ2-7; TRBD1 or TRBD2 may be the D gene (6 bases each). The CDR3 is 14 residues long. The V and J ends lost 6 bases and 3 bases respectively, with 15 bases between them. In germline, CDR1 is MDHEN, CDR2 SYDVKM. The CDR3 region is CASSGEDRGYEQYF. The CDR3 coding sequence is TGTGCCAGCAGCGGGGAGGACAGAGGCTACGAGCAGTACTTC.

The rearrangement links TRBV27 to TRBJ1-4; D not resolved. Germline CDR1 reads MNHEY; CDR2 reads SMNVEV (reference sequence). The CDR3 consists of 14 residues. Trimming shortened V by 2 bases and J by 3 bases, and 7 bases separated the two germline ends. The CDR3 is CASSLGWANEKLFF. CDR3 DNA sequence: TGTGCCAGCAGTTTAGGGTGGGCTAATGAAAAACTGTTTTTT.

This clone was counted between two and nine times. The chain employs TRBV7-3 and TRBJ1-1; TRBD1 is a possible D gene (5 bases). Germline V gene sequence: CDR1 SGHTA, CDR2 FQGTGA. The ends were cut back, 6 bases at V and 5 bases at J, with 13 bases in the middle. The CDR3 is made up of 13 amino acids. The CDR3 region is CASRERRGTEAFF. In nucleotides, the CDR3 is TGTGCCAGCAGAGAGAGAAGGGGAACTGAAGCTTTCTTT. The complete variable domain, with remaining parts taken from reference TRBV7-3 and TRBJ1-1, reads GAGVSQTPSNKVTEKGKYVELRCDPISGHTALYWYRQSLGQGPEFLIYFQGTGAADDSGLPNDRFFAVRPEGSVSTLKIQRTERGDSAVYLCASRERRGTEAFFGQGTRLTVV.

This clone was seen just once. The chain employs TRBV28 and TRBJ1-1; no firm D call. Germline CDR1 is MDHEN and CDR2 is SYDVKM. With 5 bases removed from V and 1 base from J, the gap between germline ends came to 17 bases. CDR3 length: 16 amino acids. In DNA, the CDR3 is TGTGCCAGCAGTCTAATTACCCCATCAGCGAACACTGAAGCTTTCTTT. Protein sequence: CASSLITPSANTEAFF.